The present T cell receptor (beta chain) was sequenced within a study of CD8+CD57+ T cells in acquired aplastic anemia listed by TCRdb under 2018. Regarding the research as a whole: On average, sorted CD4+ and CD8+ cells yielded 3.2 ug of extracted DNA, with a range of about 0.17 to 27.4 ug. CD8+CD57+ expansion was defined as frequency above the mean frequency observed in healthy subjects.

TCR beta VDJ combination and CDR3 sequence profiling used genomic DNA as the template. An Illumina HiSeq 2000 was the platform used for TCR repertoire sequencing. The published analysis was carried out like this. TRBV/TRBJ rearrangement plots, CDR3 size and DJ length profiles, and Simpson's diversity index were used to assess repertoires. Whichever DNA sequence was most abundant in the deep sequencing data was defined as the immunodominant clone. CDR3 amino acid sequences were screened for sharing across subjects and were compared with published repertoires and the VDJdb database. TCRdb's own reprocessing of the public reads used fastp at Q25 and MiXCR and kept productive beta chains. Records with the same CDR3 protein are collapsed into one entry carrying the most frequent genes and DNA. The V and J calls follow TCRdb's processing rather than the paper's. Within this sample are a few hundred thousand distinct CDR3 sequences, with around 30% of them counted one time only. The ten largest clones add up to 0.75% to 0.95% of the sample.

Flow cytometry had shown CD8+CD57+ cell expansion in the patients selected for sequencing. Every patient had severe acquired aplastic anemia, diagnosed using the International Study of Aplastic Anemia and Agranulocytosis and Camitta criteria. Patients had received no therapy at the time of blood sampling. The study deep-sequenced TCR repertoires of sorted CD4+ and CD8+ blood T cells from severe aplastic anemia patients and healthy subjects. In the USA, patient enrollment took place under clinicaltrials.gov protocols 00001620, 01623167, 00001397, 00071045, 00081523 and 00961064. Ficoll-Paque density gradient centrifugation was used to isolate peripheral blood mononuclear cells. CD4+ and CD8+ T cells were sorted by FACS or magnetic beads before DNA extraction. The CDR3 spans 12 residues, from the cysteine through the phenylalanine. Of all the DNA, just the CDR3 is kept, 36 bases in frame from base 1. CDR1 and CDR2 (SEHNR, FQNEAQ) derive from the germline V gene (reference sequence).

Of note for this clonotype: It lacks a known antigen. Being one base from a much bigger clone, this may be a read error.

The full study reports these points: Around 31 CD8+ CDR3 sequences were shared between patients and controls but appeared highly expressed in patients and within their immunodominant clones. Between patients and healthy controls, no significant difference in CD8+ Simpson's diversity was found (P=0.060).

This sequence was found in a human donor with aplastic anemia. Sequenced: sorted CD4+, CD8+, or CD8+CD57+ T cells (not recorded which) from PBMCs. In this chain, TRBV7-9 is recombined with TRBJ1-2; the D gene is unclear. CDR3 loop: CVSSTDRYGYTF. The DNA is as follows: TGTGTCAGCAGCACAGACCGCTATGGCTACACCTTC.